This paragraph covers one T cell receptor beta chain sequence. These data belong to a study of blood T cell repertoires in COVID-19. Study context: Italy, Spain and the United States were the sources of the convalescent and acute COVID-19 samples. From T cells, B-cell-depleted T cells, or PBMCs came the material, which was cDNA or gDNA.

J gave up 3 bases and V 2 bases, and 2 bases lay outside the gene matches. Looked up from germline, CDR1 is KGHSH and CDR2 is LQKENI. The CDR3 runs 15 residues. In the study's own analysis: From reference gene primer amplification, estimates of nucleated cell counts were derived. Clones were read by immunoSEQ multiplex PCR, and TCRdb kept only the in-frame ones, dropping some. That table supplies the V and J calls and clone size; D and trimming were determined from the DNA. The table records around 250,000 clones, around four fifths of them present only once. The clonotype comes from a man aged 55 to 69 who had recovered from COVID-19. V is TRBV18 and J is TRBJ2-5, with TRBD2 matching 11 bases. The sequenced material came from peripheral blood. CDR3 in DNA: TGTGCCAGCTCACCAACACTAGCGGGGGAAGAGACCCAGTACTTC. It codes for CASSPTLAGEETQYF.